This T cell receptor (beta chain) was sequenced for a study of control samples from healthy donors and cancer patients. Germline values: CDR1 DFQATT, CDR2 SNEGSKA (reference sequence). The CDR3 is 11 residues long. Trimming removed 2 bases at V and 11 bases at J, with 11 bases between. Only in-frame clones appear in the TCRdb table, and some are missing; sequencing was by immunoSEQ multiplex PCR. The sample records about 120,000 clones, approximately 92% being singletons. The TCR was taken from a woman aged 50 to 65 with colorectal cancer. Sequencing was done on a sample of PBMCs. The chain links TRBV20-1 to TRBJ2-3; TRBD2 might be the D (7 bases). In DNA form, the CDR3 reads TGCAGTGCTAGACCTAGGGGGGGGCAGTATTTT. Amino acid sequence: CSARPRGGQYF.